This entry lists 6 T cell receptor beta chains sequenced from one sample in a study of T cells in Graves' hyperthyroidism and ophthalmopathy. The TCR beta CDR3 regions underwent amplification using RNA transcripts as the source. A set of HTBI primers served as the primers for a first-round RT-PCR of the TCR CDR3. TCRdb recomputed calls from the multiplex PCR reads with MiXCR, one row per CDR3 protein. The sample has approximately 250,000 distinct CDR3 sequences; approximately 23% are singletons. Sequencing input: blood. The receptors shown here come from a woman between 40 and 55 years old with Graves' ophthalmopathy.

The chain combines TRBV20-1 with TRBJ1-2; D is ambiguous. The length of the CDR3 is 12 residues. Germline assignment: CDR1 DFQATT and CDR2 SNEGSKA (reference sequence). In DNA form, the CDR3 reads TGCGCAGGCCGGCAGGCCAACTATGGCTACACCTTC. The encoded protein is CAGRQANYGYTF.

Many counts were recorded for this clonotype. J is TRBJ1-1 and V is TRBV20-1, with TRBD1 as a possible D gene (6 bases). Trimming removed 0 bases from V and 5 bases from J, with 16 bases in between. Germline V gene lookup returns CDR1 DFQATT and CDR2 SNEGSKA (reference sequence). The CDR3 spans 15 residues. The CDR3 DNA reads TGCAGTGCTAGAGAGGCGGTACAGGGTGTTACTGAAGCTTTCTTT. Translated: CSAREAVQGVTEAFF.

The table lists this clonotype with many counts. The gene calls are TRBV2 and TRBJ1-2, with unresolved D. V gave up 8 bases and J gave up 3 bases, with 19 bases separating them. The CDR3 has 15 amino acids. Per germline, CDR1 SNHLY and CDR2 FYNNEI. CDR3 amino acids: CASPKGPRQDYGYTF. The CDR3 DNA sequence: TGTGCCAGCCCCAAAGGGCCCCGGCAGGACTATGGCTACACCTTC.

This clonotype was seen repeatedly, ten times or more. This chain joins TRBV2 and TRBJ2-7; TRBD1 is a possible D gene (5 bases). Trimming cost V 7 bases and J 4 bases, with 17 bases left between them. Per the germline V gene, CDR1 is SNHLY and CDR2 is FYNNEI. The CDR3 loop spans 14 amino acids. CDR3 bases: TGTGCCAGCATCCTCTGGGGCGTCGGGTACGAGCAGTACTTC. This translates into CASILWGVGYEQYF.

This clonotype was counted many times. The DNA of the CDR3 is TGTGCCAGCAGCCCTCGGGGGGGACAGGGGTCCTACGAGCAGTACTTC. Amino acid sequence: CASSPRGGQGSYEQYF. The V call is TRBV12-3 or TRBV12-4, the J call TRBJ2-7; 10 nucleotides match TRBD1. This CDR3 region has 16 residues. Unmatched junction bases numbered 9, after V lost 6 bases and J lost 1 base.

The chain links TRBV27 to TRBJ2-7; TRBD2 is a possible D gene (5 bases). V lost 6 bases, J lost 0 bases, and 15 bases lay in between. This CDR3 region has 15 residues. The germline V gene encodes CDR1 MNHEY and CDR2 SMNVEV (reference sequence). CDR3 DNA sequence: TGTGCCAGCAGGGCGGCGGGTAGGAGCTCCTACGAGCAGTACTTC. This translates into CASRAAGRSSYEQYF.